The 6 T cell receptor beta chains given below trace back to one sample, sequenced in a study of cytomegalovirus exposure and HLA in healthy donors. The PCR was carried out with 60 Vbeta primers and 13 Jbeta primers. The data were produced by immunoSEQ multiplex PCR, yet TCRdb's version contains in-frame clones alone and is incomplete. The sample carries some 140,000 clones, 72% recorded once. The specimen was PBMCs. All receptors come from a man aged 50 to 59 in good health and CMV-seropositive.

The J gene is TRBJ1-2, the V gene TRBV5-8; D unclear. The V end was cut by 1 base, the J end by 2 bases, with 9 bases between. Per germline, CDR1 SGHTS and CDR2 YDEGEE. The CDR3 covers 14 residues. The CDR3 loop reads CASSLLQVNYGYTF. CDR3 nucleotides: TGTGCCAGCAGCTTGCTTCAGGTGAACTATGGCTACACCTTC. The full variable domain, in which reference TRBV5-8 and TRBJ1-2 provide the parts outside the CDR3, is EAGVTQSPTHLIKTRGQQATLRCSPISGHTSVYWYQQALGLGLQFLLWYDEGEERNRGNFPPRFSGRQFPNYSSELNVNALELEDSALYLCASSLLQVNYGYTFGSGTRLTVV.

V gene TRBV2 combines with J gene TRBJ1-1, with 7 bases lining up with TRBD1. Germline loops: CDR1 SNHLY, CDR2 FYNNEI. The CDR3 is 13 amino acids. The J segment lost 4 bases and the V segment lost 6 bases, leaving 5 bases of the junction unmatched. The CDR3 sequence is CASSFQGGTEAFF. CDR3 DNA: TGTGCCAGCAGCTTCCAGGGGGGCACTGAAGCTTTCTTT.

In DNA, the CDR3 is TGTGCCAGCAGCCAAGGCGGACAGGTCTATGGCTACACCTTC. Protein: CASSQGGQVYGYTF. This sequence joins TRBV4-2 and TRBJ1-2; 7 nucleotides agree with TRBD1. V was clipped by 1 base and J by 4 bases; unmatched bases: 3. This CDR3 spans 14 amino acids. Germline V lookup: CDR1 LGHNA, CDR2 YNFKEQ.

The chain links TRBV1 to TRBJ1-4. TRBV1 is recorded as a pseudogene. CDR3 length: 15 residues. The chain's CDR3 is CTSSPRRATNEKLFF. The CDR3 coding sequence is TGCACCAGCAGCCCCCGGCGGGCAACTAATGAAAAACTGTTTTTT.

The sample holds a few counts of this clone. V usage is TRBV9 and J usage is TRBJ2-2; 8 nucleotides line up with TRBD2. The V gene's germline CDR1 is SGDLS and CDR2 YYNGEE. This CDR3 contains 14 residues. J gave up 4 bases and V 5 bases, and 4 bases lay outside the gene matches. In DNA, the CDR3 is TGTGCCAGCAGGCCGGGAGGGGGCACCGGGGAGCTGTTTTTT. This codes for CASRPGGGTGELFF.

This chain uses TRBV11-3 with TRBJ2-2; 10 bases are shared with TRBD1. Germline assignment: CDR1 SGHNT and CDR2 YENEEA. This CDR3 region has 14 residues. V lost 6 bases to trimming and J lost 5 bases; unmatched junction nucleotides: 3. CDR3: CASRTGGVTGELFF. Here the CDR3 DNA reads TGTGCCAGCAGGACAGGGGGCGTAACCGGGGAGCTGTTTTTT.